This T cell receptor beta chain is from a study of blood T cell repertoires in COVID-19. Study details: The origin of the acute and convalescent COVID-19 samples was the United States, Italy and Spain. The cDNA or gDNA used as material had been derived from T cells, B-cell-depleted T cells, or PBMCs.

Trimming left V 3 bases short and J 1 base short, with 15 bases between. The CDR3 consists of 16 residues. CDR1 is MGHRA, CDR2 YSYEKL, per germline. Methods used by the authors: For nucleated cells, counts were estimated from reference gene primer amplification. Generated by immunoSEQ multiplex PCR, the TCRdb table keeps only in-frame clones and is missing some. That table gives V, J and clone size, and the DNA gave D and trimming. The table records roughly 120,000 clones, roughly 90% of them present only once. One Seattle source followed patients from active infection through their disease course. The rearrangement links TRBV4-1 to TRBJ1-1; D is perhaps TRBD1 (5 bases). Sequencing was performed on peripheral blood. This TCR came from a man between 60 and 75 years old with COVID-19, enrolled during active disease. CDR3 residues: CASSQELQATNTEAFF. The CDR3 DNA reads as TGCGCCAGCAGCCAGGAATTACAGGCGACGAACACTGAAGCTTTCTTT.